The text below deals with one T cell receptor (beta chain). TCRdb keeps only in-frame clones here, not all; method: immunoSEQ multiplex PCR. The profile shows 55,000 or so clones, 75% to 90% of them singletons. The junction had 6 bases not matched to a gene; V was cut back by 5 bases and J by 4 bases. The CDR3 consists of 14 residues. Germline lookup yields CDR1 MDHEN and CDR2 SYDVKM. The data were taken from a study of PD-L1 blockade in urothelial cancer. This TCR was sampled from a middle-aged man with urothelial cancer. The genes are TRBV28 and TRBJ1-2; the match to TRBD1 covers 8 bases. Sequenced material: PBMCs, taken around atezolizumab (anti-PD-L1) treatment. This chain's CDR3 is CASSPIGTGYGYTF. The DNA for the CDR3 is TGTGCCAGCAGTCCTATCGGGACAGGCTATGGCTACACCTTC.